The 21 T cell receptor beta chains below come from one sample, sequenced in a study of T cell repertoires in cytomegalovirus infection (dated by TCRdb to about 2019). Sequencing relied on an Illumina HiSeq 1500. TCRdb reanalyzed the raw reads on its own, using fastp at Q25 for trimming and MiXCR for clone calling, and kept in-frame beta chains. Here each entry gathers all rows of one CDR3 protein and keeps the most common genes and DNA. The table for this sample lists about 130,000 distinct CDR3 sequences; roughly 9% of them were counted only once. The ten largest clones represent 9.5% to 13% of the sample. Sequencing was done on a sample of PBMCs. The origin of the receptors is a human donor in good health (CMV status not recorded). Some clones in this sample may be carry-over from other donors' samples.

This clonotype was counted between two and nine times. In DNA form, the CDR3 reads TGCGCCAGCAGCCCTAAGAGGGGAATAGGGAACATTCAGTACTTC. Its protein product is CASSPKRGIGNIQYF. J is TRBJ2-4 and V is TRBV5-1; TRBD1 or TRBD2 may be the D gene (5 bases each). The germline V and J ends were trimmed by 4 bases and 7 bases, with 18 bases remaining between them. Germline V gives CDR1 SGHRS, CDR2 YFSETQ. The CDR3 runs to 15 residues.

This clonotype came up many times. This rearrangement joins TRBV25-1 to TRBJ2-3; maybe TRBD1 (6 bases). The germline V and J ends were trimmed by 3 bases and 5 bases, with 12 bases remaining between them. The CDR3 loop spans 14 amino acids. The germline gives CDR1 MGHDK, CDR2 SYGVNS. CDR3 amino acids: CASSDPRGGDTQYF. The CDR3 bases are TGTGCCAGCAGTGACCCTCGAGGGGGAGATACGCAGTATTTT.

This chain links TRBV18 with TRBJ2-3; D possibly corresponds to TRBD2 (5 bases). CDR1 and CDR2 from the germline V gene are KGHSH and LQKENI. CDR3 length: 18 residues. Trimming shortened V by 6 bases and J by 2 bases, and 24 bases separated the two germline ends. The CDR3 region has the DNA TGTGCCAGCTCCAAATTTAGTGCCCAGCGGACCAACACAGATACGCAGTATTTT. Protein: CASSKFSAQRTNTDTQYF.

At least ten counts were recorded for this clonotype. The J gene is TRBJ2-1, the V gene TRBV5-1, with D unclear. V lost 2 bases and J lost 7, with 10 bases in between. This CDR3 spans 13 amino acids. Per the germline V gene, CDR1 is SGHRS and CDR2 is YFSETQ. The DNA for the CDR3 is TGCGCCAGCAGCTTCTGGGCAGCGAATGAGCAGTTCTTC. Amino acids: CASSFWAANEQFF. The full variable domain, with the rest looked up from reference TRBV5-1 and TRBJ2-1, is KAGVTQTPRYLIKTRGQQVTLSCSPISGHRSVSWYQQTPGQGLQFLFEYFSETQRNKGNFPGRFSGRQFSNSRSEMNVSTLELGDSALYLCASSFWAANEQFFGPGTRLTVL.

This clonotype was observed a handful of times. V is TRBV12-3 or TRBV12-4 and J is TRBJ2-1, with a possible D match to TRBD1 (6 bases). Deletions cut 4 bases from V and 8 bases from J, with 12 bases between. The CDR3 length is 13 residues. This chain's CDR3 is CASSSLGGHEQFF. In nucleotides, the CDR3 is TGTGCCAGCAGTTCCCTTGGGGGCCATGAGCAGTTCTTC.

The table lists this clonotype with a few counts. This rearrangement joins TRBV5-1 to TRBJ1-1, with D possibly being TRBD1 (5 bases). The germline gives CDR1 SGHRS, CDR2 YFSETQ. The CDR3 consists of 15 residues. Trimming stripped 1 base from V and 1 base from J, with 11 bases between. This CDR3 is CASSLSGGTNTEAFF. Written as DNA, the CDR3 is TGCGCCAGCAGCTTGTCGGGGGGAACGAACACTGAAGCTTTCTTT.

This clonotype was observed a handful of times. This chain links TRBV7-9 with TRBJ2-7, with 8 bases that match TRBD1. CDR3 size: 16 residues. CDR1 is SEHNR, CDR2 FQNEAQ, per germline (reference sequence). V trimming: 1 base; J trimming: 5 bases; junction bases outside the gene matches: 10. The CDR3 DNA is TGTGCCAGCAGCTTAGAACCCGGGACAGGACGTCACGAGCAGTACTTC. Encoded protein: CASSLEPGTGRHEQYF.

This clonotype appeared a few times. The J gene is TRBJ2-3, the V gene TRBV14; D is ambiguous. V was cut by 0 bases and J by 4 bases, with 11 bases left in between. Germline CDR1 and CDR2: SGHDN and FVKESK. This CDR3 has 15 amino acids. The DNA of the CDR3 is TGTGCCAGCAGCCAAGATGGAGTGAAGGCAGATACGCAGTATTTT. Protein: CASSQDGVKADTQYF. The full variable domain, in which reference TRBV14 and TRBJ2-3 provide the parts outside the CDR3, is EAGVTQFPSHSVIEKGQTVTLRCDPISGHDNLYWYRRVMGKEIKFLLHFVKESKQDESGMPNNRFLAERTGGTYSTLKVQPAELEDSGVYFCASSQDGVKADTQYFGPGTRLTVL.

This clonotype showed up just a few times. The V gene is TRBV14, the J gene TRBJ2-1, with no clear D. This CDR3 has 13 amino acids. CDR1 and CDR2 from the germline V gene are SGHDN and FVKESK. With 0 bases removed from V and 12 bases from J, the gap between germline ends came to 12 bases. CDR3: CASSQDYGVGQFF. The DNA for the CDR3 is TGTGCCAGCAGCCAAGATTACGGCGTCGGGCAGTTCTTC.

This clonotype was detected many times. This chain links TRBV7-2 with TRBJ2-3; 10 bases fit TRBD1. With V trimmed by 5 bases and J by 2 bases, 7 bases remained unmatched. Germline V gives CDR1 SGHTA, CDR2 FQGNSA. This CDR3 comprises 16 residues. The CDR3 protein is CASSIPGQGFTDTQYF. The DNA for the CDR3 is TGTGCCAGCAGCATCCCGGGACAGGGGTTCACAGATACGCAGTATTTT.

This clonotype was found many times. V is TRBV28 and J is TRBJ1-2, with no clear D. CDR1 is MDHEN, CDR2 SYDVKM, per germline. The CDR3 extends over 13 amino acids. With 1 base removed from V and 8 bases from J, the gap between germline ends came to 11 bases. The CDR3 nucleotides read TGTGCCAGCAGTTTATCCGAGGAAGTGGGCTACACCTTC. Amino acids: CASSLSEEVGYTF.

This clonotype was seen many times. This rearrangement joins TRBV25-1 to TRBJ2-2; D call uncertain. Trimming shortened V by 4 bases and J by 4 bases, and 10 bases separated the two germline ends. The CDR3 runs to 14 residues. CDR1 is MGHDK and CDR2 is SYGVNS in the germline V gene. As DNA, the CDR3 is TGTGCCAGCAGTGCTAACAGACCCACCGGGGAGCTGTTTTTT. Translation gives CASSANRPTGELFF.

This clonotype was detected ten times or more. The genes are TRBV5-1 and TRBJ1-1, with D perhaps matching TRBD1 (5 bases). Per the germline V gene, CDR1 is SGHRS and CDR2 is YFSETQ. CDR3 length: 13 residues. V lost 4 bases to trimming and J lost 3 bases, with 10 bases between them. The CDR3 DNA reads TGCGCCAGCAGCCCGGAGGGGTACACTGAAGCTTTCTTT. This translates into CASSPEGYTEAFF. The entire variable domain, with the rest obtained from reference TRBV5-1 and TRBJ1-1, is as follows: KAGVTQTPRYLIKTRGQQVTLSCSPISGHRSVSWYQQTPGQGLQFLFEYFSETQRNKGNFPGRFSGRQFSNSRSEMNVSTLELGDSALYLCASSPEGYTEAFFGQGTRLTVV.

A note on this clonotype: This CDR3 fails to terminate in the conserved phenylalanine or tryptophan, so it likely reflects a read error. The chain is built from TRBV20-1 and TRBJ2-3; 9 nucleotides match TRBD2. This CDR3 comprises 17 residues. The germline V gene has CDR1 DFQATT and CDR2 SNEGSKA (reference sequence). The CDR3, as DNA: TGCAGTGCGAGAGGGGGTTCAGCGGGGGGCAGCACAGATACGCAGTATTTA. Translated, it gives CSARGGSAGGSTDTQYL.

The rearrangement links TRBV18 to TRBJ1-2; TRBD1 aligns across 11 bases. The CDR3 is made up of 14 amino acids. After removal of 3 bases from V and 5 bases from J, the junction contained 2 bases not matched to a gene. Germline V CDR1 and CDR2: KGHSH, LQKENI. CDR3 nucleotides: TGTGCCAGCTCACCCGGGACAGGGGGGTATGGCTACACCTTC. Translated: CASSPGTGGYGYTF. The full variable domain, its missing parts supplied by reference TRBV18 and TRBJ1-2, is NAGVMQNPRHLVRRRGQEARLRCSPMKGHSHVYWYRQLPEEGLKFMVYLQKENIIDESGMPKERFSAEFPKEGPSILRIQQVVRGDSAAYFCASSPGTGGYGYTFGSGTRLTVV.

The chain recombines TRBV27 with TRBJ2-7, with D hard to call. This CDR3 contains 10 residues. V gave up 8 bases and J gave up 0 bases, with 2 bases separating them. CDR1 MNHEY and CDR2 SMNVEV come from the germline V gene (reference sequence). CDR3 sequence: CASDSYEQYF. In DNA form, the CDR3 reads TGTGCCAGCGACTCCTACGAGCAGTACTTC.

This clonotype was recorded many times. The rearrangement links TRBV20-1 to TRBJ1-1; TRBD1 might be the D (5 bases). Germline CDR1 reads DFQATT; CDR2 reads SNEGSKA (reference sequence). The CDR3 contains 13 residues. V was shortened by 6 bases and J by 0 bases, with 11 bases between the two germline ends. As DNA, the CDR3 is TGCAGTGCCGATGAGGGACTGAACACTGAAGCTTTCTTT. This translates into CSADEGLNTEAFF.

In this sample, this clonotype turned up many times. The chain links TRBV10-3 to TRBJ2-3, with TRBD2 matching over 9 bases. V gave up 2 bases and J gave up 0 bases; unmatched junction bases: 6. CDR3 length: 17 residues. Germline values: CDR1 ENHRY, CDR2 SYGVKD. CDR3 loop: CAISEPSGGTSTDTQYF. The DNA for the CDR3 is TGTGCCATCAGTGAGCCCAGCGGGGGGACAAGCACAGATACGCAGTATTTT.

The chain recombines TRBV2 with TRBJ1-1; TRBD1 aligns across 9 bases. The CDR3 runs 15 residues. Trimming cost V 6 bases and J 0 bases; bases outside gene matches: 5. CDR1 and CDR2 (germline): SNHLY, FYNNEI. For the CDR3, the DNA is TGTGCCAGCAGCGAACAGGGGGCTATGAACACTGAAGCTTTCTTT. Its protein product is CASSEQGAMNTEAFF.

This clonotype was observed a handful of times. This chain connects TRBV5-1 to TRBJ2-1, with D perhaps matching TRBD1 (5 bases). The CDR3 length is 15 residues. V shed 3 bases and J shed 5 bases, with 15 bases lying between them. CDR1 SGHRS and CDR2 YFSETQ come from the germline V gene. CDR3 region: CASSSYQGIDNEQFF. In DNA form, the CDR3 reads TGCGCCAGCAGCTCATATCAGGGTATCGACAATGAGCAGTTCTTC.

This clonotype was counted many times. This rearrangement joins TRBV9 to TRBJ2-3, with D hard to call. CDR3 length: 16 residues. V was pared by 4 bases and J by 0 bases, with 15 bases between. CDR1 is SGDLS and CDR2 is YYNGEE in the germline V gene. CDR3 sequence reads: CASSLLGWPSTDTQYF. The CDR3, as DNA: TGTGCCAGCAGCCTATTAGGGTGGCCCAGCACAGATACGCAGTATTTT. The full variable domain, in which reference TRBV9 and TRBJ2-3 provide the parts outside the CDR3, is DSGVTQTPKHLITATGQRVTLRCSPRSGDLSVYWYQQSLDQGLQFLIQYYNGEERAKGNILERFSAQQFPDLHSELNLSSLELGDSALYFCASSLLGWPSTDTQYFGPGTRLTVL.